This record covers a single T cell receptor (beta chain). Its antigen is unidentified. This specimen belongs to a study of T cells in Graves' hyperthyroidism and ophthalmopathy. Findings and caveats of the study: Most thyroid clonotypes expanded above 0.001 were also detected in blood.

Researchers amplified the TCR beta CDR3 regions from RNA transcripts. In the first-round RT-PCR of the TCR CDR3, the HTBI primer set was used. TCRdb re-derived calls from the multiplex PCR reads in MiXCR, one entry per CDR3 protein. Here the sample spans about 700,000 distinct CDR3 sequences, over 40% being singletons. The CDR3 is 13 amino acids. CDR1 is SGDLS, CDR2 YYNGEE, per germline. The V end lost 4 bases, the J end lost 6 bases, and 13 bases lay between the germline ends. This TCR was sampled from an adult man with Graves' disease, either hyperthyroidism or ophthalmopathy (not recorded which). Sequenced input: peripheral blood or thyroid tissue (not recorded which). The chain employs TRBV9 and TRBJ1-2; unclear D gene. This CDR3 reads CASSFRPGDGYTF. CDR3 bases: TGTGCCAGCAGCTTTCGACCAGGTGATGGCTACACCTTC.